Listed here are 25 T cell receptor beta chains from one sample, sequenced in a study of T cells after yellow fever vaccination. A single record per CDR3 protein comes from TCRdb applying MiXCR to the 5' RACE reads. The sample holds about 58,000 distinct CDR3 sequences, more than 5.5% seen once. The sequencing here drew on CD8+ T cells sorted from PBMCs, taken on the day of the first yellow fever vaccination. The receptors here all came from a man between 18 and 29 years old who received the YFV17D yellow fever vaccine.

This chain uses TRBV5-1 with TRBJ2-1; 8 bases map to TRBD2. This CDR3 has 16 amino acids. CDR1 and CDR2 (germline): SGHRS, YFSETQ. V lost 0 bases and J lost 2; bases outside the gene matches: 4. The CDR3 nucleotides read TGCGCCAGCAGCTTGGGTCCGGGGGGGCCCTACAATGAGCAGTTCTTC. This gives the protein CASSLGPGGPYNEQFF. The whole variable domain, remainder taken from reference TRBV5-1 and TRBJ2-1, is KAGVTQTPRYLIKTRGQQVTLSCSPISGHRSVSWYQQTPGQGLQFLFEYFSETQRNKGNFPGRFSGRQFSNSRSEMNVSTLELGDSALYLCASSLGPGGPYNEQFFGPGTRLTVL.

This clonotype was picked up a small number of times. This chain uses TRBV14 with TRBJ1-4; D not resolved. Deletions cut 1 base from V and 7 bases from J, with 16 bases between. This CDR3 contains 16 residues. Germline V gene data show CDR1 as SGHDN and CDR2 as FVKESK. The CDR3 region is CASSQGELGPTEKLFF. The CDR3 nucleotides read TGTGCCAGCAGCCAAGGGGAGTTAGGACCAACTGAAAAACTGTTTTTT.

The rearrangement links TRBV7-8 to TRBJ2-7; tentative D call: TRBD1 (5 bases). From germline, CDR1 is SGHVS and CDR2 FQNEAQ. The ends were cut back, 5 bases at V and 0 bases at J, with 14 bases in the middle. The CDR3 contains 15 residues. The CDR3 protein is CASSLGQGPSYEQYV. The CDR3 DNA sequence: TGTGCCAGCAGCCTCGGTCAGGGCCCCTCCTACGAGCAGTACGTC.

This clonotype was found many times. The CDR3 loop reads CASSLRVYNEQFF. DNA for the CDR3: TGTGCCAGCAGCCTCCGGGTCTACAATGAGCAGTTCTTC. The chain joins TRBV28 to TRBJ2-1; D is ambiguous. The germline V gene encodes CDR1 MDHEN and CDR2 SYDVKM. CDR3 length equals 13 residues. Trimming took off 6 bases at V and 3 bases at J, with 9 bases between the two ends.

The CDR3 protein is CASRRTPWTSDSSGYTF. CDR3 DNA: TGTGCCAGCAGACGAACGCCGTGGACTTCGGATTCAAGTGGCTACACCTTC. J is TRBJ1-2 and V is TRBV27; no clear D. Trimming stripped 6 bases from V and 7 bases from J, with 27 bases between. This CDR3 has 17 amino acids. Per the germline V gene, CDR1 is MNHEY and CDR2 is SMNVEV (reference sequence).

Only a few counts were recorded for this clonotype. The chain recombines TRBV5-4 with TRBJ2-1, with 7 bases identical to TRBD1. The CDR3 runs 14 residues. V lost 4 bases, J lost 10 bases, and 11 bases stayed unmatched. CDR1 is SGHNT, CDR2 YYREEE, per germline (reference sequence). The CDR3 DNA sequence: TGTGCCAGCAGCCCGGGACAGACAGGAATAGAGCAGTTCTTC. The encoded protein is CASSPGQTGIEQFF.

V gene TRBV7-2 combines with J gene TRBJ1-2, with D hard to call. The V and J ends lost 5 bases and 1 base respectively, with 11 bases between them. Germline V gene sequence: CDR1 SGHTA, CDR2 FQGNSA. The CDR3 length is 14 residues. Here the CDR3 DNA reads TGTGCCAGCAGCCCCCCCGGAGATAACTATGGCTACACCTTC. Its protein is CASSPPGDNYGYTF.

The chain is built from TRBV6-5 and TRBJ2-3; 12 positions match TRBD2. The CDR3 is made up of 17 amino acids. The J segment lost 4 bases and the V segment lost 0 bases, leaving 5 bases of the junction unmatched. Germline V gene sequence: CDR1 MNHEY, CDR2 SVGAGI. In DNA form, the CDR3 reads TGTGCCAGCAGTTACTCCGGGACTAGCGGGTTTGCAGATACGCAGTATTTT. It yields the protein CASSYSGTSGFADTQYF.

This clonotype was recorded at least ten times. The V call is TRBV9, the J call TRBJ2-4; the D gene could be TRBD1 or TRBD2 (5 bases each). The CDR3 is 13 amino acids. Trimming cost V 4 bases and J 15 bases, with 20 bases left between them. Germline CDR1 SGDLS, CDR2 YYNGEE. Written as DNA, the CDR3 is TGTGCCAGCAGCCCCCACCCGGGGCTCGATCCGTACTTC. Amino acids: CASSPHPGLDPYF.

This clonotype came up once. Sequence at one end of the junction differs from germline and may be a read error. The rearrangement links TRBV7-8 to TRBJ2-3; 7 nucleotides line up with TRBD2. This CDR3 has 16 residues. Per germline, CDR1 SGHVS and CDR2 FQNEAQ. The CDR3 DNA sequence: TGTGACAGCAGCTTAGCGCCGGGGGGAAGCACAGATACGCAGTATTTT. Amino acids: CDSSLAPGGSTDTQYF.

The V and J genes are TRBV11-2 and TRBJ2-3; TRBD1 might be the D (6 bases). Germline values: CDR1 SGHAT, CDR2 FQNNGV. Trimming took off 6 bases at V and 8 bases at J, with 21 bases between the two ends. This CDR3 has 15 residues. CDR3 protein: CASRDRDARGGTQYF. CDR3 sequence (DNA): TGTGCCAGCAGAGACCGGGACGCACGAGGGGGTACGCAGTATTTT.

This clonotype has at least ten counts. The rearrangement joins TRBV18 to TRBJ2-2; 7 bases line up with TRBD1. V lost 1 base to trimming and J lost 5 bases; unmatched junction nucleotides: 4. From germline, CDR1 is KGHSH and CDR2 LQKENI. The CDR3 contains 15 residues. The CDR3 reads CASSPRDRRTGELFF. Written as DNA, the CDR3 is TGTGCCAGCTCACCACGGGACAGAAGGACCGGGGAGCTGTTTTTT.

In its sample, this clonotype was seen many times. V is TRBV28 and J is TRBJ1-1; D remains ambiguous. Trimming shortened V by 6 bases and J by 7 bases, and 15 bases separated the two germline ends. Per the germline V gene, CDR1 is MDHEN and CDR2 is SYDVKM. This CDR3 has 13 amino acids. CDR3: CASSQSAPFEAFF. The CDR3, as DNA: TGTGCCAGCAGCCAATCAGCCCCATTTGAAGCTTTCTTT.

This clonotype was found many times. The rearrangement uses TRBV5-6 and TRBJ2-2, with no clear D. CDR3 size: 11 residues. Deletions cut 4 bases from V and 2 bases from J, with 0 bases between. CDR1 is SGHDT, CDR2 YYEEEE, per germline. The CDR3 spells CASSNTGELFF. CDR3 DNA sequence: TGTGCCAGCAGCAACACCGGGGAGCTGTTTTTT.

This clonotype was seen more than once but under ten times. The chain carries TRBV4-1 and TRBJ2-1; no clear D gene. Trimming stripped 1 base from V and 4 bases from J, with 5 bases between. This CDR3 is 13 amino acids long. The V gene's germline CDR1 is MGHRA and CDR2 YSYEKL. The CDR3 reads CASSQAQYNEQFF. The CDR3 DNA reads as TGCGCCAGCAGCCAAGCACAGTACAATGAGCAGTTCTTC.

This clonotype came up a few times. The chain links TRBV7-2 to TRBJ2-2; 7 bases map to TRBD1. This CDR3 has 16 residues. Trimming removed 7 bases from V and 0 bases from J; junction bases left unmatched: 8. Germline V gene sequence: CDR1 SGHTA, CDR2 FQGNSA. The CDR3, as DNA: TGTGCCAGCACCTCCAGGACAGGACCGAACACCGGGGAGCTGTTTTTT. Protein: CASTSRTGPNTGELFF.

This clonotype was detected a few times. The J gene is TRBJ2-7, the V gene TRBV5-6; 7 bases are shared with TRBD2. Germline V gene lookup returns CDR1 SGHDT and CDR2 YYEEEE. J lost 4 bases, V lost 4 bases, and 8 bases had no gene match. The CDR3 consists of 14 residues. In DNA form, the CDR3 reads TGTGCCAGCAGCACTTGGGGAGGGGTTTACGAGCAGTACGTC. Protein product: CASSTWGGVYEQYV.

Ten or more counts support this clonotype. V and J are TRBV12-3 or TRBV12-4 and TRBJ2-1; D call uncertain. Trimming left V 1 base short and J 5 bases short, with 3 bases between. This CDR3 region has 12 residues. The CDR3 reads CASSLVNNEQFF. CDR3 nucleotides: TGTGCCAGCAGTTTAGTGAACAATGAGCAGTTCTTC.

V is TRBV12-3 or TRBV12-4 and J is TRBJ2-1, with 8 bases lining up with TRBD1. With V trimmed by 5 bases and J by 4 bases, 4 bases remained unmatched. The CDR3 runs 14 residues. The CDR3 reads CASSGQGIYNEQFF. CDR3 DNA: TGTGCCAGCAGTGGACAGGGCATTTACAATGAGCAGTTCTTC.

The genes are TRBV19 and TRBJ1-1, with 9 bases aligning to TRBD1. CDR3 length: 16 amino acids. Germline CDR1 LNHDA, CDR2 SQIVND (reference sequence). V shed 7 bases and J 2 bases; nucleotides not matched to a gene: 11. The CDR3 protein is CASNPGTGIGNTEAFF. Here the CDR3 DNA reads TGTGCCAGTAATCCCGGGACAGGGATAGGAAACACTGAAGCTTTCTTT.

This sequence joins TRBV2 and TRBJ1-1; weak D call: TRBD1 (5 bases). Germline loops: CDR1 SNHLY, CDR2 FYNNEI. This CDR3 is built from 14 residues. Trimming removed 10 bases at V and 0 bases at J, with 15 bases between. DNA for the CDR3: TGTGCCATCCTACGGGGCTTCATGAACACTGAAGCTTTCTTT. Translated, it gives CAILRGFMNTEAFF.

This clonotype was seen more than once but under ten times. The chain joins TRBV15 to TRBJ2-3; 12 nucleotides agree with TRBD2. V was clipped by 5 bases and J by 3 bases; unmatched bases: 6. Looked up from germline, CDR1 is LNHNV and CDR2 is YYDKDF (reference sequence). The CDR3 contains 16 residues. CDR3 in DNA: TGTGCCACCAGCTACCGGACTAGCGGGGTAACAGATACGCAGTATTTT. It is translated as CATSYRTSGVTDTQYF.

Ten or more counts support this clonotype. The chain couples TRBV6-5 to TRBJ2-7, with D perhaps TRBD1 (5 bases). This CDR3 has 14 amino acids. Germline CDR1 and CDR2: MNHEY and SVGAGI. Trimming removed 4 bases at V and 4 bases at J, with 14 bases between. CDR3 protein: CASSLWQGQYEQYF. The DNA of the CDR3 is TGTGCCAGCAGTTTGTGGCAGGGCCAGTACGAGCAGTACTTC.

The chain joins TRBV19 to TRBJ2-7; 10 bases align to TRBD2. Germline CDR1 reads LNHDA; CDR2 reads SQIVND (reference sequence). The CDR3 contains 14 residues. J was trimmed by 4 bases and V by 5 bases; bases with no gene match: 5. The CDR3: CASSPLAGAYEQYF. The CDR3 DNA reads TGTGCCAGTAGTCCCCTAGCGGGGGCTTACGAGCAGTACTTC. Based on the CDR3 plus reference TRBV19 and TRBJ2-7, the full variable domain is DGGITQSPKYLFRKEGQNVTLSCEQNLNHDAMYWYRQDPGQGLRLIYYSQIVNDFQKGDIAEGYSVSREKKESFPLTVTSAQKNPTAFYLCASSPLAGAYEQYFGPGTRLTVT.

This clonotype has at least ten counts. V is TRBV5-1 and J is TRBJ1-1; D perhaps matches TRBD1 (5 bases). Trimming shortened V by 4 bases and J by 3 bases, and 10 bases separated the two germline ends. Germline assignment: CDR1 SGHRS and CDR2 YFSETQ. There are 13 residues in the CDR3. This CDR3 reads CASSPTGDTEAFF. The CDR3 DNA sequence: TGCGCCAGCAGCCCCACAGGAGACACTGAAGCTTTCTTT.